These 19 T cell receptor beta chains were all obtained from the same sample, sequenced in a study of OX40 agonist ivuxolimab in advanced cancers. The data were produced by immunoSEQ multiplex PCR, yet TCRdb's version contains in-frame clones alone and is incomplete. Of under 65,000 clones in the sample, around 85% were seen once. This material consisted of CD4+ or CD8+ T cells sorted from blood, taken in a trial of the OX40 agonist ivuxolimab. Source of these receptors: an adult with an advanced solid tumor such as melanoma, head and neck, liver or kidney cancer.

The V and J genes are TRBV30 and TRBJ1-3; D is unresolved. In germline, CDR1 is GTSNPN, CDR2 SVGIG (reference sequence). V was trimmed by 0 bases and J by 4 bases, leaving 4 bases between them. The CDR3 contains 12 residues. As DNA, the CDR3 is TGTGCCTGGAGTGTCACGGGAAACACCATATATTTT. The encoded protein is CAWSVTGNTIYF.

This clone was recorded once. This rearrangement joins TRBV25-1 to TRBJ2-5; no clear D. Germline V gives CDR1 MGHDK, CDR2 SYGVNS. The CDR3 length is 13 residues. V lost 3 bases to trimming and J lost 1 base, with 6 bases between them. CDR3 in DNA: TGTGCCAGCAGTGATTGGGGCCAAGAGACCCAGTACTTC. Its protein is CASSDWGQETQYF.

This clone was observed a handful of times. The V gene is TRBV7-9, the J gene TRBJ2-2; 7 positions agree with TRBD2. Germline values: CDR1 SEHNR, CDR2 FQNEAQ (reference sequence). The J segment lost 4 bases and the V segment lost 3 bases, leaving 8 bases of the junction unmatched. This CDR3 has 16 amino acids. The CDR3 loop reads CASSFAREHTTGELFF. Written as DNA, the CDR3 is TGTGCCAGCAGCTTTGCGCGGGAGCACACCACCGGGGAGCTGTTTTTT.

This sequence joins TRBV4-1 and TRBJ2-2; no clear D gene. This CDR3 is built from 16 residues. Germline loops: CDR1 MGHRA, CDR2 YSYEKL. The V end lost 0 bases, the J end lost 4 bases, and 12 bases lay between the germline ends. The CDR3 protein is CASSQEGVERTGELFF. CDR3 bases: TGCGCCAGCAGCCAAGAGGGTGTAGAGCGCACCGGGGAGCTGTTTTTT.

V and J are TRBV11-1 and TRBJ2-1; D tentatively reads TRBD1 or TRBD2 (5 bases each). The V gene lost 6 bases and the J gene lost 10 bases, with 22 bases spanning the gap. Germline CDR1 SGHAT, CDR2 FQDESV (reference sequence). The CDR3 sequence is 15 residues long. The CDR3 loop reads CASRNHRDQPLEQFF. The CDR3 bases are TGTGCCAGCAGAAACCATCGGGACCAGCCCTTAGAGCAGTTCTTC.

V and J are TRBV7-2 and TRBJ1-2; the D gene is possibly TRBD1 (5 bases). CDR1 SGHTA and CDR2 FQGNSA come from the germline V gene. Between the trimmed V and J ends, which lost 0 bases and 7 bases, there was a span of 6 bases. The CDR3 spans 12 residues. The CDR3 DNA sequence: TGTGCCAGCAGCTTAGCGGGACGTGGCTACACCTTC. Protein product: CASSLAGRGYTF.

The rearrangement links TRBV11-3 to TRBJ2-2; 8 nucleotides line up with TRBD2. The CDR3 runs to 15 residues. V dropped 1 base and J dropped 6; count of bases not matched to a gene: 4. The germline gives CDR1 SGHNT, CDR2 YENEEA. CDR3 amino acids: CASSLVAGGAGELFF. In nucleotides, the CDR3 is TGTGCCAGCAGCTTAGTGGCGGGAGGCGCCGGGGAGCTGTTTTTT.

This chain uses TRBV5-4 with TRBJ2-7; D not certain. This CDR3 is built from 13 residues. Trimming pared 1 base from V and 6 bases from J, leaving 11 bases between. Per germline, CDR1 SGHNT and CDR2 YYREEE (reference sequence). CDR3 DNA sequence: TGTGCCAGCAGCTTGCCCTCCCTCGTCGAGCAGTACTTC. It codes for CASSLPSLVEQYF.

The V call is TRBV19, the J call TRBJ2-1; no clear D. The CDR3 is made up of 14 amino acids. Germline CDR1 and CDR2: LNHDA and SQIVND (reference sequence). The V end lost 3 bases, the J end lost 5 bases, and 11 bases lay between the germline ends. In DNA form, the CDR3 reads TGTGCCAGTAGTATCCCCGGGTCCAACAATGAGCAGTTCTTC. It yields the protein CASSIPGSNNEQFF.

The chain joins TRBV10-1 to TRBJ2-5; D may be TRBD2 (6 bases). This CDR3 has 14 residues. The germline V and J ends were trimmed by 0 bases and 7 bases, with 12 bases remaining between them. Germline-derived CDR1 and CDR2 are WNHNN and SYGVQD (reference sequence). In DNA form, the CDR3 reads TGCGCCAGCAGTGAGTCTGGACTAATGTGGACCCAGTACTTC. It specifies CASSESGLMWTQYF.

The DNA for the CDR3 is TGCAGCGTTGGCCAGACAGCCAACTATGGCTACACCTTC. Translated, it gives CSVGQTANYGYTF. The chain couples TRBV29-1 to TRBJ1-2, with D possibly TRBD1 on 5 matching bases. The V gene lost 4 bases and the J gene lost 2 bases, with 11 bases spanning the gap. The germline V gene has CDR1 SQVTM and CDR2 ANQGSEA. The CDR3 has 13 amino acids. The whole variable domain, remainder taken from reference TRBV29-1 and TRBJ1-2, is SAVISQKPSRDICQRGTSLTIQCQVDSQVTMMFWYRQQPGQSLTLIATANQGSEATYESGFVIDKFPISRPNLTFSTLTVSNMSPEDSSIYLCSVGQTANYGYTFGSGTRLTVV.

The CDR3 DNA follows: TGTGCCTGGAGTCCAGGGACAGGCTACACCTTC. Translation: CAWSPGTGYTF. The rearrangement uses TRBV30 and TRBJ1-2; D possibly corresponds to TRBD1 (6 bases). Germline CDR1 reads GTSNPN; CDR2 reads SVGIG (reference sequence). The ends were cut back, 2 bases at V and 8 bases at J, with 9 bases in the middle. This CDR3 has 11 amino acids.

The rearrangement uses TRBV15 and TRBJ2-1; D is ambiguous. V shed 1 base and J shed 10 bases, with 11 bases lying between them. CDR1 is LNHNV and CDR2 is YYDKDF in the germline V gene (reference sequence). The CDR3 extends over 13 amino acids. The CDR3 spells CATSRADLEEQFF. In nucleotides, the CDR3 is TGTGCCACCAGCAGAGCAGACCTAGAAGAGCAGTTCTTC.

V gene TRBV28 combines with J gene TRBJ2-1; 8 nucleotides align to TRBD2. V trimming: 8 bases; J trimming: 10 bases; junction bases outside the gene matches: 13. CDR3 size: 14 residues. Germline V gives CDR1 MDHEN, CDR2 SYDVKM. The CDR3, as DNA: TGTGCCAGCGAGGGGGGAACTAGCGGCTTAGAGCAGTTCTTC. Its protein product is CASEGGTSGLEQFF.

The chain is built from TRBV7-2 and TRBJ2-7; TRBD2 agrees at 12 bases. V shed 1 base and J 7 bases; nucleotides not matched to a gene: 2. This CDR3 is built from 14 residues. The germline V gene encodes CDR1 SGHTA and CDR2 FQGNSA. The DNA for the CDR3 is TGTGCCAGCAGCTTAGGACTAGCGGGAGATGAGCAGTACTTC. Amino acid sequence: CASSLGLAGDEQYF.

J is TRBJ2-7 and V is TRBV27; no firm D call. CDR1 is MNHEY, CDR2 SMNVEV, per germline (reference sequence). The germline V and J ends were trimmed by 1 base and 2 bases, with 9 bases remaining between them. This CDR3 region has 14 residues. CDR3 bases: TGTGCCAGCAGTTTATTTGTGGGGACCTACGAGCAGTACTTC. Translating it yields CASSLFVGTYEQYF.

The rearrangement links TRBV6-9 to TRBJ2-7; 7 bases agree with TRBD1. The trim removed 3 bases at V and 5 bases at J, leaving 10 bases unmatched. The CDR3 sequence is 15 residues long. The germline V gene has CDR1 MNHGY and CDR2 SVAAGI. CDR3 sequence: CASSYLQHRGHEQYF. In DNA, the CDR3 is TGTGCCAGCAGTTACCTCCAACACAGGGGCCACGAGCAGTACTTC.

The V and J genes are TRBV30 and TRBJ1-3; unclear D gene. This CDR3 is built from 13 residues. V gave up 3 bases and J gave up 4 bases, with 10 bases separating them. Germline-derived CDR1 and CDR2 are GTSNPN and SVGIG (reference sequence). The CDR3 loop is CAWSISSGNTIYF. CDR3 nucleotide sequence: TGTGCCTGGAGCATCTCCTCCGGAAACACCATATATTTT.

The chain combines TRBV6-6 with TRBJ1-1, with 7 bases lining up with TRBD1. Germline values: CDR1 MNHNY, CDR2 SVGAGI (reference sequence). The junction had 9 bases not matched to a gene; V was cut back by 7 bases and J by 4 bases. This CDR3 is built from 14 residues. The CDR3 region has the DNA TGTGCCAGCACCCTAGACAGGGCGAGCACTGAAGCTTTCTTT. It is translated as CASTLDRASTEAFF.